A single sample gave rise to the 4 T cell receptor beta chains below, sequenced in a study of blood T cell repertoires in COVID-19. Clones were sequenced by immunoSEQ multiplex PCR, and TCRdb holds only the in-frame ones, with some missing. The sample consists of over 250,000 clones, approximately 91% of them appearing once. Sequencing was performed on PBMCs or T cells enriched from blood (not recorded which). The receptors come from a woman aged 30 to 39 who had recovered from COVID-19.

The CDR3 DNA is TGTGCCAGCAGTTATGACAGTCTGTTCTCTTCTTGGGGGGCCGGGGAGCTGTTTTTT. It encodes CASSYDSLFSSWGAGELFF. The rearrangement links TRBV7-6 to TRBJ2-2, with a tentative D call TRBD2 (6 bases). V lost 6 bases and J 6 bases, leaving 29 bases between the germline ends. The CDR3 is 19 amino acids. Germline V CDR1 and CDR2: SGHVS, FNYEAQ.

The chain recombines TRBV21-1 with TRBJ1-1; TRBD1, the table's D call, was not compared with the DNA. TRBV21-1 is deemed a pseudogene. The CDR3 contains 19 residues. The CDR3 loop is CASSKDPLGTGRRNTEAFF. As DNA, the CDR3 is TGTGCCAGCAGCAAAGACCCGTTGGGGACAGGGAGGAGGAACACTGAAGCTTTCTTT.

The chain couples TRBV11-2 to TRBJ2-1, with 10 positions matching TRBD2. Trimming cost V 6 bases and J 4 bases; bases outside gene matches: 9. Germline CDR1 reads SGHAT; CDR2 reads FQNNGV. The CDR3 has 16 residues. The CDR3 bases are TGTGCCAGCAGATCCACTAGCGGGATTACATACAATGAGCAGTTCTTC. It yields the protein CASRSTSGITYNEQFF.

J is TRBJ1-5 and V is TRBV7-2, with TRBD1 matching over 9 bases. The CDR3 has 15 amino acids. CDR1 and CDR2 from the germline V gene are SGHTA and FQGNSA. V gave up 5 bases and J gave up 4 bases; unmatched junction bases: 6. The CDR3: CASSLVGQGNQPQHF. CDR3 sequence (DNA): TGTGCCAGCAGCCTAGTTGGACAGGGGAATCAGCCCCAGCATTTT.